This T cell receptor (beta chain) was documented in a study of T cells in Graves' hyperthyroidism and ophthalmopathy. Across the study: The blood sample was taken at first diagnosis, before treatment began.

This clonotype came up many times. The antigen remains undetermined. Germline V CDR1 and CDR2: SGHAT, FQNNGV. V lost 3 bases and J lost 0; bases outside the gene matches: 8. There are 16 residues in the CDR3. The CDR3 regions of TCR beta were amplified from RNA transcripts. Using the HTBI primer set, a first-round RT-PCR was run on the TCR CDR3. TCRdb re-analysed the multiplex PCR reads in MiXCR, keeping a single row per CDR3 protein. The sample has fewer than 250,000 distinct CDR3 sequences; approximately 23% are singletons. Findings and caveats of the study: Peripheral blood also featured most of the thyroid clonotypes expanded above 0.001.

The J gene is TRBJ2-7, the V gene TRBV11-2; 7 positions match TRBD1. Sequencing input: blood. This TCR was sampled from a middle-aged woman with Graves' ophthalmopathy. The CDR3 is CASSFRPGTVSYEQYF. CDR3 in DNA: TGTGCCAGCAGCTTTCGCCCGGGGACAGTCTCCTACGAGCAGTACTTC.